The 8 T cell receptor beta chains in this list originate from one sample, sequenced in a study of Ad26.COV2.S vaccination and SARS-CoV-2 variants. The data were produced by immunoSEQ multiplex PCR, yet TCRdb's version contains in-frame clones alone and is incomplete. Among approximately 400,000 clones listed, 92% were seen once. Specimen: peripheral blood, collected after recovery from COVID-19. Receptors originate from a human donor who had recovered from COVID-19.

The count of this clone is one. The J gene is TRBJ1-2, the V gene TRBV27, with unresolved D. This CDR3 spans 14 amino acids. V was trimmed by 6 bases and J by 7 bases, leaving 18 bases between them. Looked up from germline, CDR1 is MNHEY and CDR2 is SMNVEV (reference sequence). DNA of the CDR3: TGTGCCAGCAGAGATCTTGCGGGGAATGGTGGCTACACCTTC. Translation gives CASRDLAGNGGYTF.

V usage is TRBV27 and J usage is TRBJ2-1; 13 bases are shared with TRBD2. V was pared by 4 bases and J by 6 bases, with 12 bases of the junction left unmatched. The V gene's germline CDR1 is MNHEY and CDR2 SMNVEV (reference sequence). The CDR3 spans 18 residues. CDR3 coding DNA: TGTGCCAGCAGTTCCCCGGGACTAGCGGGGCGTGGGGGCAATGAGCAGTTCTTC. Translated, it gives CASSSPGLAGRGGNEQFF.

V usage is TRBV6-5 and J usage is TRBJ2-1, with no clear D. CDR3 length: 13 amino acids. V gave up 5 bases and J gave up 5 bases, with 10 bases separating them. Per germline, CDR1 MNHEY and CDR2 SVGAGI. The CDR3 region is CASSPRKNNEQFF. The CDR3 nucleotides are TGTGCCAGCAGTCCCAGGAAAAACAATGAGCAGTTCTTC.

This chain connects TRBV15 to TRBJ1-2; TRBD1 is a possible D gene (5 bases). The CDR3 has 13 amino acids. Germline V gene sequence: CDR1 LNHNV, CDR2 YYDKDF (reference sequence). V lost 0 bases to trimming and J lost 8 bases, with 10 bases between them. CDR3 residues: CATSRDQQVGYTF. CDR3 DNA: TGTGCCACCAGCAGAGATCAACAGGTCGGCTACACCTTC.

The rearrangement links TRBV7-2 to TRBJ2-1, with D unresolved. The V and J ends lost 2 bases and 7 bases respectively, with 9 bases between them. There are 13 residues in the CDR3. The V gene's germline CDR1 is SGHTA and CDR2 FQGNSA. The CDR3 DNA sequence: TGTGCCAGCAGCTTACTAAGGCTGAATGAGCAGTTCTTC. It is translated as CASSLLRLNEQFF.

This clone was detected only a few times. The CDR3 sequence: CASDLGQYQETQYF. The CDR3 DNA reads as TGTGCCAGCGACCTAGGACAGTACCAAGAGACCCAGTACTTC. This chain joins TRBV2 and TRBJ2-5; D possibly corresponds to TRBD1 (6 bases). The CDR3 sequence is 14 residues long. V shed 8 bases and J shed 0 bases, with 13 bases lying between them. From germline, CDR1 is SNHLY and CDR2 FYNNEI.

This chain links TRBV3-1 (or the pseudogene TRBV3-2) with TRBJ1-2; 7 bases are shared with TRBD1. Germline lookup yields CDR1 LGHDT and CDR2 YNNKEL (reference sequence). This CDR3 spans 15 amino acids. With 0 bases clipped from V and 7 bases from J, the junction kept 8 bases outside the gene matches. This CDR3 is CASSQDPGTAFGYTF. The CDR3 coding sequence is TGTGCCAGCAGCCAAGACCCCGGGACAGCCTTTGGCTACACCTTC.

The chain carries TRBV2 and TRBJ2-5; 7 nucleotides agree with TRBD1. Germline V gives CDR1 SNHLY, CDR2 FYNNEI. J lost 2 bases, V lost 7 bases, and 4 bases had no gene match. This CDR3 has 13 residues. The CDR3 DNA is TGTGCCAGCAACCGACAGGGTCAAGAGACCCAGTACTTC. Protein sequence: CASNRQGQETQYF. Based on the CDR3 plus reference TRBV2 and TRBJ2-5, the full variable domain is EPEVTQTPSHQVTQMGQEVILRCVPISNHLYFYWYRQILGQKVEFLVSFYNNEISEKSEIFDDQFSVERPDGSNFTLKIRSTKLEDSAMYFCASNRQGQETQYFGPGTRLLVL.